One sample yielded the 27 T cell receptor beta chains listed below, sequenced in a study of cytomegalovirus exposure and HLA in healthy donors. Primers included in the PCR were 60 Vbeta and 13 Jbeta primers. Here immunoSEQ multiplex PCR was the method, and the copy in TCRdb shows in-frame clones only, minus some. Of some 99,000 clones listed, under 80% are singletons. The sample taken for sequencing was PBMCs. These receptor sequences come from a male donor in good health and CMV-seronegative.

In DNA, the CDR3 is TGTGCCAGCAGTTCGTCGTCCAATGAGCAGTTCTTC. It yields the protein CASSSSSNEQFF. The gene calls are TRBV28 and TRBJ2-1; D is unresolved. Germline V CDR1 and CDR2: MDHEN, SYDVKM. The CDR3 is 12 residues long. V was cut by 4 bases and J by 6 bases, with 7 bases left in between.

Relative to its sample, this clone is medium-sized. The V and J genes are TRBV6-1 and TRBJ1-5; the match to TRBD1 covers 9 bases. Trimming took 7 bases from V and 7 from J; bases not matched to a gene: 5. In germline, CDR1 is MNHNS, CDR2 SASEGT. This CDR3 spans 13 amino acids. This CDR3 reads CASMGQGGQPQHF. CDR3 sequence (DNA): TGTGCCAGCATGGGACAGGGAGGACAGCCCCAGCATTTT.

This rearrangement joins TRBV9 to TRBJ2-3; 16 bases agree with TRBD2. Germline V CDR1 and CDR2: SGDLS, YYNGEE. The CDR3 contains 19 residues. Germline trimming cut 2 bases from V and 0 bases from J; bases unmatched to any gene: 6. The CDR3 loop is CASSVSPGLAGGSTDTQYF. The CDR3 DNA is TGTGCCAGCAGCGTTTCTCCGGGACTAGCGGGAGGGAGCACAGATACGCAGTATTTT.

V gene TRBV28 combines with J gene TRBJ1-5; 7 positions match TRBD1. The V and J ends lost 3 bases and 7 bases, in that order; junction bases with no gene match: 6. Germline-derived CDR1 and CDR2 are MDHEN and SYDVKM. The CDR3 consists of 14 residues. This CDR3 is CASSFDRVGQPQHF. The CDR3 DNA reads TGTGCCAGCAGTTTCGACAGGGTTGGGCAGCCCCAGCATTTT.

The chain has TRBV30 and TRBJ2-1; 9 nucleotides align to TRBD2. The CDR3 runs 15 residues. The germline V gene encodes CDR1 GTSNPN and CDR2 SVGIG (reference sequence). After removal of 0 bases from V and 9 bases from J, the junction contained 9 bases not matched to a gene. The CDR3 bases are TGTGCCTGGAGTGTAAAGGCGGGAGGGCCTAGTGAGCAGTTCTTC. It codes for CAWSVKAGGPSEQFF.

V gene TRBV30 combines with J gene TRBJ2-7, with 7 nucleotides matching TRBD1. The germline V gene has CDR1 GTSNPN and CDR2 SVGIG (reference sequence). The ends lost 5 bases at V and 4 bases at J; junction bases unmatched: 8. This CDR3 comprises 13 residues. The CDR3 DNA reads as TGTGCCTGGGACAACAGGGGCAGATACGAGCAGTACTTC. Encoded protein: CAWDNRGRYEQYF.

The chain employs TRBV9 and TRBJ2-1, with 11 bases fitting TRBD2. J lost 6 bases, V lost 0 bases, and 11 bases had no gene match. From germline, CDR1 is SGDLS and CDR2 YYNGEE. CDR3 length: 18 residues. The DNA for the CDR3 is TGTGCCAGCAGCGTAGCTAGACTAGCGGGGAGGGACTCCAATGAGCAGTTCTTC. It is translated as CASSVARLAGRDSNEQFF.

The chain is built from TRBV19 and TRBJ1-1; weak D call: TRBD1 (5 bases). CDR3 length equals 13 residues. Germline loops: CDR1 LNHDA, CDR2 SQIVND (reference sequence). With 4 bases removed from V and 6 bases from J, the gap between germline ends came to 12 bases. CDR3 sequence reads: CASSRRSRAEAFF. The DNA of the CDR3 is TGTGCCAGTAGTAGAAGGTCCAGGGCTGAAGCTTTCTTT.

The genes are TRBV6-4 and TRBJ2-3, with a possible D match to TRBD1 (5 bases). CDR3 length: 14 residues. Trimming stripped 9 bases from V and 4 bases from J, with 17 bases between. Germline-derived CDR1 and CDR2 are MRHNA and SNTAGT. In DNA, the CDR3 is TGTGCCAGTAAGGACACCCATGGGGCAGATACGCAGTATTTT. It encodes CASKDTHGADTQYF.

The chain joins TRBV5-6 to TRBJ1-2; the D gene is possibly TRBD1 (5 bases). This CDR3 spans 14 amino acids. Germline lookup yields CDR1 SGHDT and CDR2 YYEEEE. Trimming shortened V by 5 bases and J by 5 bases, and 16 bases separated the two germline ends. The CDR3 DNA follows: TGTGCCAGCAGGGAGGAGGGGCGGGATTATGGCTACACCTTC. Amino acid sequence: CASREEGRDYGYTF. Variable domain in full (rest from reference TRBV5-6 and TRBJ1-2): DAGVTQSPTHLIKTRGQQVTLRCSPKSGHDTVSWYQQALGQGPQFIFQYYEEEERQRGNFPDRFSGHQFPNYSSELNVNALLLGDSALYLCASREEGRDYGYTFGSGTRLTVV.

The V gene is TRBV7-9, the J gene TRBJ1-2; D gene unclear. Germline V gives CDR1 SEHNR, CDR2 FQNEAQ (reference sequence). Trimming shortened V by 4 bases and J by 0 bases, and 6 bases separated the two germline ends. The CDR3 has 13 amino acids. The chain's CDR3 is CASSSTPNYGYTF. The CDR3 DNA follows: TGTGCCAGCAGCTCGACACCTAACTATGGCTACACCTTC.

CDR3 residues: CAIRSGTASTDTQYF. The CDR3 DNA reads TGTGCCATCAGGAGCGGGACTGCTAGCACAGATACGCAGTATTTT. The gene calls are TRBV10-3 and TRBJ2-3; 7 nucleotides agree with TRBD2. This CDR3 comprises 15 residues. In germline, CDR1 is ENHRY, CDR2 SYGVKD. Trimming took 6 bases from V and 0 from J; bases not matched to a gene: 6.

The chain employs TRBV2 and TRBJ1-2, with TRBD1 identical over 8 bases. Looked up from germline, CDR1 is SNHLY and CDR2 is FYNNEI. The V gene end was trimmed by 3 bases and the J gene end by 3 bases; junction bases not matched to a gene: 6. CDR3 length: 15 residues. The CDR3 bases are TGTGCCAGCAGTGAGCCATTACAGGGGGACTATGGCTACACCTTC. Encoded protein: CASSEPLQGDYGYTF.

The CDR3 loop is CASSVLQSTDTQYF. The CDR3 nucleotides are TGTGCCAGCAGCGTTCTCCAGAGCACAGATACGCAGTATTTT. The chain employs TRBV9 and TRBJ2-3; D gene unclear. The germline gives CDR1 SGDLS, CDR2 YYNGEE. This CDR3 has 14 residues. The V end lost 2 bases, the J end lost 0 bases, and 7 bases lay between the germline ends.

This clone was observed a few times. The chain couples TRBV5-6 to TRBJ1-1, with no clear D. The CDR3 sequence is 15 residues long. The germline gives CDR1 SGHDT, CDR2 YYEEEE. V was pared by 1 base and J by 0 bases, with 10 bases between. CDR3 region: CASSLNEGMNTEAFF. The CDR3, as DNA: TGTGCCAGCAGCTTGAACGAGGGTATGAACACTGAAGCTTTCTTT.

The DNA of the CDR3 is TGTGCCAGCAGTCCCGCACAGGGTACTTCAGGGGAGCTGTTTTTT. This encodes CASSPAQGTSGELFF. The gene calls are TRBV6-6 and TRBJ2-2; a possible D gene is TRBD1 (6 bases). The germline V and J ends were trimmed by 5 bases and 8 bases, with 18 bases remaining between them. CDR1 and CDR2 (germline): MNHNY, SVGAGI (reference sequence). The CDR3 extends over 15 amino acids.

This clone is a singleton in its sample. This chain connects TRBV5-1 to TRBJ2-7; 9 bases are shared with TRBD1. V trimming: 3 bases; J trimming: 6 bases; junction bases outside the gene matches: 7. The CDR3 is made up of 14 amino acids. Germline V gives CDR1 SGHRS, CDR2 YFSETQ. CDR3 in DNA: TGCGCCAGCAGCTATAGGACAGGGGTGAGCGAGCAGTACTTC. Its translation is CASSYRTGVSEQYF.

The chain joins TRBV6-6 to TRBJ1-2; TRBD1 aligns across 7 bases. CDR1 MNHNY and CDR2 SVGAGI come from the germline V gene (reference sequence). This CDR3 is 14 amino acids long. V lost 5 bases to trimming and J lost 4 bases; unmatched junction nucleotides: 7. This chain's CDR3 is CASSDRAGGYGYTF. The CDR3 nucleotides read TGTGCCAGCAGTGACAGGGCTGGAGGCTATGGCTACACCTTC.

The chain has TRBV19 and TRBJ2-7; the match to TRBD1 covers 10 bases. CDR3 length equals 16 residues. CDR1 and CDR2 from the germline V gene are LNHDA and SQIVND (reference sequence). With V trimmed by 5 bases and J by 3 bases, 10 bases remained unmatched. The CDR3 is CASSLPRTGGDYEQYF. The CDR3 DNA reads TGTGCCAGTAGTTTACCCCGGACAGGGGGGGACTACGAGCAGTACTTC.

The V and J genes are TRBV27 and TRBJ2-1, with TRBD2 as a possible D gene (5 bases). Germline V gene data show CDR1 as MNHEY and CDR2 as SMNVEV (reference sequence). The ends were cut back, 8 bases at V and 11 bases at J, with 10 bases in the middle. CDR3 size: 10 residues. The CDR3 reads CASPGSKQFF. The CDR3 DNA is TGTGCCAGCCCGGGGTCTAAGCAGTTCTTC.

The J gene is TRBJ2-1, the V gene TRBV7-6; possible D gene TRBD2, 5 bases. The CDR3 is 12 amino acids. Germline V gene sequence: CDR1 SGHVS, CDR2 FNYEAQ. V was trimmed by 5 bases and J by 6 bases, leaving 8 bases between them. CDR3 sequence reads: CASSHTSNEQFF. Written as DNA, the CDR3 is TGTGCCAGCAGCCATACTAGCAATGAGCAGTTCTTC.

The rearrangement uses TRBV19 and TRBJ2-2; TRBD2 matches at 12 bases. Germline values: CDR1 LNHDA, CDR2 SQIVND (reference sequence). Trimming cost V 5 bases and J 7 bases; bases outside gene matches: 8. CDR3 length: 16 amino acids. The CDR3 DNA reads TGTGCCAGTAGTCGTGGACTAGCGGGAAGGATCGGGGAGCTGTTTTTT. Amino acids: CASSRGLAGRIGELFF.

The CDR3, as DNA: TGTGCCAGCAGTGACGACAGGGGGTGGGAAAAACTGTTTTTT. It encodes CASSDDRGWEKLFF. The V gene is TRBV2, the J gene TRBJ1-4; 9 bases align to TRBD1. Looked up from germline, CDR1 is SNHLY and CDR2 is FYNNEI. The CDR3 contains 14 residues. With 3 bases clipped from V and 8 bases from J, the junction kept 4 bases outside the gene matches.

The chain combines TRBV18 with TRBJ1-5, with 10 bases that match TRBD1. Per germline, CDR1 KGHSH and CDR2 LQKENI. The CDR3 is 15 amino acids. The V segment lost 4 bases and the J segment 4 bases; nucleotides outside the gene matches: 4. The CDR3 region is CASSLADRGNQPQHF. CDR3 nucleotide sequence: TGTGCCAGCTCACTAGCGGACAGGGGGAATCAGCCCCAGCATTTT.

The chain has TRBV10-1 and TRBJ2-1; 8 bases map to TRBD2. From germline, CDR1 is WNHNN and CDR2 SYGVQD (reference sequence). This CDR3 region has 17 residues. V shed 4 bases, J shed 2 bases, and the junction held 10 bases outside the gene matches. The CDR3 bases are TGCGCCAGCAGTGGACGCGGGGGGCAAGGGACCTACAATGAGCAGTTCTTC. As protein: CASSGRGGQGTYNEQFF.

The gene calls are TRBV19 and TRBJ2-1, with 9 bases identical to TRBD2. The CDR3 consists of 16 residues. Germline lookup yields CDR1 LNHDA and CDR2 SQIVND (reference sequence). The V segment lost 7 bases and the J segment 4 bases; nucleotides outside the gene matches: 11. CDR3 nucleotide sequence: TGTGCCAGTACCTCCTGGGCGGGAGGGGGTTACAATGAGCAGTTCTTC. Translating gives CASTSWAGGGYNEQFF.

The chain recombines TRBV7-3 with TRBJ1-1, with a possible D match to TRBD1 (5 bases). The germline CDR1 and CDR2 sequences are SGHTA and FQGTGA. The CDR3 is 15 residues long. Trimming stripped 1 base from V and 4 bases from J, with 13 bases between. CDR3 in amino acids: CASSLKLQGVTEAFF. DNA of the CDR3: TGTGCCAGCAGCTTAAAACTCCAAGGGGTCACTGAAGCTTTCTTT.